This T cell receptor (beta chain) was identified in a study of cytomegalovirus exposure and HLA in healthy donors. Study-level information: Earlier, 150 million to 200 million T cells were analyzed, and approximately 110 million unique TCR beta sequences were found among them. Study-wide results and caveats: Because they were indistinguishable, some V segments, including TRBV6-2 and TRBV6-3, were excluded. Trimming of TCR beta V- and J-genes showed a link, identified in a later analysis, to a missense DCLRE1C variant.

Both 60 Vbeta primers and 13 Jbeta primers went into the PCR. The method was immunoSEQ multiplex PCR; TCRdb's version includes in-frame clones alone and lacks a portion of them. The sample has roughly 180,000 clones; around 74% are singletons. This CDR3 has 16 amino acids. Germline V gene sequence: CDR1 SNHLY, CDR2 FYNNEI. Notes on this clone: Antigen unknown. The junction departs from the called germline gene at one end, perhaps through a read error.

The sequenced material came from PBMCs. The TCR comes from a male donor in good health and CMV-seronegative. The chain recombines TRBV2 with TRBJ1-5; a possible D gene is TRBD1 (6 bases). CDR3 amino acids: CAGSPTQGEANQPQHF. CDR3 sequence (DNA): TGTGCCGGCAGCCCTACACAGGGAGAGGCCAATCAGCCCCAGCATTTT. The variable domain in full, with the rest retrieved from reference TRBV2 and TRBJ1-5, is EPEVTQTPSHQVTQMGQEVILRCVPISNHLYFYWYRQILGQKVEFLVSFYNNEISEKSEIFDDQFSVERPDGSNFTLKIRSTKLEDSAMYFCAGSPTQGEANQPQHFGDGTRLSIL.